A selection of T cell receptor beta chains follows, all from one sample in a study of vaccination effects on CD4 cells after COVID-19. Here immunoSEQ multiplex PCR was the method, and the copy in TCRdb shows in-frame clones only, minus some. Here the sample spans approximately 70,000 clones, 81% being singletons. No antigens are known for them. The sequenced sample was CD4+ T cells from PBMCs cultured with HCoV-229E spike peptides, obtained after COVID-19 vaccination. The receptors come from a human donor who received a COVID-19 vaccine. Both conserved end residues are part of each CDR3. Each record gives: clone size, D gene, J gene, V gene, CDR3 protein, CDR3 DNA. A D gene is named only where the DNA matches it firmly. Size values are once, few and many counts, or a class for expanded clones, and some rows have none.

>-|TRBD1|TRBJ1-1|TRBV15
CATSDNRGFTEAFF
TGTGCCACCAGCGACAACAGGGGTTTCACTGAAGCTTTCTTT
>-|-|TRBJ1-5|TRBV19
CTTRFREGNQPQHF
TGTACCACTAGATTCAGGGAGGGCAATCAGCCCCAGCATTTT
>-|TRBD2|TRBJ2-1|TRBV9
CASSVAGGSGGSEQFF
TGTGCCAGCAGCGTAGCCGGTGGCAGCGGGGGTTCTGAGCAGTTCTTC
>-|-|TRBJ2-3|TRBV19
CASSRLDYTDTQYF
TGTGCCAGTAGTCGGCTGGATTACACAGATACGCAGTATTTT
>-|-|TRBJ2-2|TRBV19
CASSIVSPGELFF
TGTGCCAGTAGTATTGTAAGTCCCGGGGAGCTGTTTTTT
>few|TRBD1|TRBJ2-5|TRBV5-4
CASSQDRKETQYF
TGTGCCAGCAGCCAGGACAGGAAAGAGACCCAGTACTTC
>-|-|TRBJ2-1|TRBV15
CATSRDRWGHNEQFF
TGTGCCACCAGCAGAGATCGGTGGGGGCACAATGAGCAGTTCTTC
>-|TRBD2|TRBJ2-3|TRBV7-2
CASSPIGGATDTQYF
TGTGCCAGCAGCCCAATCGGGGGGGCGACAGATACGCAGTATTTT
>once|-|TRBJ2-3|TRBV28
CASSVQQGTDTQYF
TGTGCCAGCAGTGTCCAACAGGGAACAGATACGCAGTATTTT
>-|TRBD1|TRBJ2-3|TRBV7-2
CASSLYGQGTGADTQYF
TGTGCCAGCAGCTTGTATGGACAGGGTACCGGGGCAGATACGCAGTATTTT
>-|TRBD1|TRBJ1-2|TRBV18
CASSMDRGDNYGYTF
TGTGCCAGCTCTATGGACAGGGGCGATAACTATGGCTACACCTTC
>few|-|TRBJ1-6|TRBV5-5
CASSFVSPGSPLHF
TGTGCCAGCAGCTTTGTATCGCCAGGGTCACCCCTCCACTTT
>-|-|TRBJ2-5|TRBV5-1
CASSVGVLETQYF
TGCGCCAGCAGCGTTGGCGTTTTGGAGACCCAGTACTTC
>-|-|TRBJ2-3|TRBV20-1
CSASSEISTDTQYF
TGCAGTGCTAGTTCCGAAATTAGCACAGATACGCAGTATTTT
>-|TRBD1|TRBJ1-2|TRBV24-1
CATSVPGAGGAADGYTF
TGTGCCACCAGTGTCCCAGGGGCAGGGGGCGCCGCAGATGGCTACACCTTC
>-|TRBD1|TRBJ2-6|TRBV2
CASSRDRGNGANVLTF
TGTGCCAGCAGTCGGGACAGGGGGAATGGGGCCAACGTCCTGACTTTC
>-|-|TRBJ1-1|TRBV6-7
CASSYFSQNTEAFF
TGTGCCAGCAGTTACTTCAGTCAAAACACTGAAGCTTTCTTT
>-|-|TRBJ2-6|TRBV7-3
CASSPRGGRTTGANVLTF
TGTGCCAGCAGCCCGAGAGGGGGGCGAACTACCGGGGCCAACGTCCTGACTTTC
>few|TRBD1|TRBJ1-6|TRBV9
CASSWTGTVTSPLHF
TGTGCCAGCAGCTGGACCGGGACAGTAACTTCACCCCTCCACTTT
>-|-|TRBJ1-2|TRBV19
CASSIVKGGLGGYTF
TGTGCCAGTAGTATAGTAAAGGGGGGCCTCGGAGGCTACACCTTC
>few|-|TRBJ1-1|TRBV12-3/TRBV12-4
CASSPSGREAFF
TGTGCCAGCAGTCCTTCGGGGAGAGAAGCTTTCTTT
>-|-|TRBJ2-3|TRBV12-3/TRBV12-4
CASSLGVGTQYF
TGTGCCAGCAGTCTCGGTGTAGGTACGCAGTATTTT
>-|-|TRBJ1-5|TRBV6-2/TRBV6-3
CASSYGVFSNQPQHF
TGTGCCAGCAGTTACGGCGTTTTCAGCAATCAGCCCCAGCATTTT
>once|-|TRBJ1-1|TRBV5-1
CASSLDGSFGAFF
TGCGCCAGCAGCTTGGACGGATCTTTTGGGGCTTTCTTT
>-|-|TRBJ2-1|TRBV3-1/TRBV3-2
CASSRRGTYNEQFF
TGTGCCAGCAGCCGGCGGGGAACATACAATGAGCAGTTCTTC
>-|-|TRBJ2-1|TRBV4-3
CASSQDVLYDEQFF
TGCGCCAGCAGCCAAGATGTCCTTTACGATGAGCAGTTCTTC
>-|-|TRBJ2-2|TRBV24-1
CAISGTPNTGELFF
TGTGCCATCTCTGGGACACCGAACACCGGGGAGCTGTTTTTT
>-|-|TRBJ1-5|TRBV10-3
CAISREYQPQHF
TGTGCCATCAGTAGGGAGTACCAGCCCCAGCATTTT
>-|TRBD1|TRBJ1-2|TRBV3-1/TRBV3-2
CASSQVDRGTGYTF
TGTGCCAGCAGCCAAGTAGACAGGGGGACTGGCTACACCTTC
>-|-|TRBJ1-4|TRBV11-2
CASRPDYTTNEKLFF
TGTGCCAGCAGACCCGACTATACAACTAATGAAAAACTGTTTTTT
>-|TRBD1|TRBJ2-5|TRBV6-5
CASRPGTVERETQYF
TGTGCCAGCCGCCCGGGGACAGTTGAACGGGAGACCCAGTACTTC
>-|-|TRBJ1-3|TRBV5-1
CASKEASGNTIYF
TGCGCCAGCAAAGAGGCCTCTGGAAACACCATATATTTT
>-|-|TRBJ1-5|TRBV6-6
CASSPSRGRYSNQPQHF
TGTGCCAGCAGTCCTAGTCGGGGCAGATATAGCAATCAGCCCCAGCATTTT
>-|-|TRBJ1-2|TRBV3-1/TRBV3-2
CASSQVRGKGGYTF
TGTGCCAGCAGCCAAGTCCGGGGAAAAGGTGGCTACACCTTC
>once|TRBD1|TRBJ2-5|TRBV18
CASSPTGGQETQYF
TGTGCCAGCTCACCGACAGGGGGCCAAGAGACCCAGTACTTC
>-|TRBD2|TRBJ2-5|TRBV7-2
CASSVTSGGYQETQYF
TGTGCCAGCAGCGTGACCAGCGGGGGATACCAAGAGACCCAGTACTTC
>-|-|TRBJ2-2|TRBV27
CASSFGSGATGELFF
TGTGCCAGCAGTTTTGGTAGCGGAGCCACCGGGGAGCTGTTTTTT